The clone carrying this T cell receptor beta chain was seen only once. This specimen comes from a study of shared clonotypes between healthy human individuals. TCRdb's copy holds only in-frame clones and misses some; the assay was immunoSEQ multiplex PCR. The table shows millions of clones, with roughly 95% occurring only once. The naive CD8 fraction comprised CD45RO-negative cells positively selected for CCR7 and excluded terminally differentiated effector memory CD45RA+ cells. V gave up 2 bases and J gave up 2 bases; unmatched junction bases: 6. Germline-derived CDR1 and CDR2 are GTSNPN and SVGIG (reference sequence). The CDR3 is made up of 14 amino acids.

This chain uses TRBV30 with TRBJ2-7; 7 bases line up with TRBD1. The source of this sequence is a man aged 18 to 30 in good health. The sample taken for sequencing was naive CD8+ T cells sorted from blood. CDR3 nucleotides: TGTGCCTGGAGTAATGGGGACAGTCCCTACGAGCAGTACTTC. It translates to CAWSNGDSPYEQYF.